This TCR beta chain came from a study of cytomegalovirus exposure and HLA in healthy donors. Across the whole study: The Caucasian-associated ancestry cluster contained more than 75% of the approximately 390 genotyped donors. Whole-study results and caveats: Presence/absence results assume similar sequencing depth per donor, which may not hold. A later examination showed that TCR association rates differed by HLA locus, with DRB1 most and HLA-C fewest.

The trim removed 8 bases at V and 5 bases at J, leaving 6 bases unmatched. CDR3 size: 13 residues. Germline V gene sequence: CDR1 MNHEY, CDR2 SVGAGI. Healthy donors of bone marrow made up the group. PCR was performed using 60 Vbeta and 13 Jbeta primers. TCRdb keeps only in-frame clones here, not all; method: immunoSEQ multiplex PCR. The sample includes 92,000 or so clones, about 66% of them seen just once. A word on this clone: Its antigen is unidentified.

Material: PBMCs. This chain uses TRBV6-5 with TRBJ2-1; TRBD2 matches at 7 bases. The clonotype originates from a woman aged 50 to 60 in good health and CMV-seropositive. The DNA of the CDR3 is TGTGCCAGCCGGGGGGAAGGAAACAATGAGCAGTTCTTC. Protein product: CASRGEGNNEQFF.